These 19 T cell receptor beta chains came from one sample sequenced in a study of blood T cells in healthy people across ages (dated by TCRdb to between 2014 and 2017). The library relied on 5' RACE. TCRdb names Illumina HiSeq 2500 as the instrument used. A second PCR of roughly 7 to 11 cycles was performed with a sample-barcoded 5' primer and a J-beta primer mix. The raw public reads went through TCRdb reprocessing: fastp at Q25, MiXCR clone calling, in-frame beta chains kept. Each CDR3 protein gets just one entry, which takes the most common genes and DNA from the rows behind it. The sample has hundreds of thousands of distinct CDR3 sequences on record, approximately 30% of them singletons. Approximately 15% of the sample goes to the ten largest clones. Sequencing used blood. Receptors originate from a woman of 80 years or more in good health. Donor details come from another sample of the same person, matched by shared clones.

This clonotype came up many times. The rearrangement uses TRBV5-1 and TRBJ2-1; D might be TRBD2 (6 bases). CDR1 is SGHRS and CDR2 is YFSETQ in the germline V gene. The CDR3 sequence is 12 residues long. Trimming pared 0 bases from V and 15 bases from J, leaving 13 bases between. CDR3 protein: CASSLATGLLFF. Here the CDR3 DNA reads TGCGCCAGCAGCTTGGCCACGGGACTCTTGTTCTTC.

The table lists this clonotype with many counts. This rearrangement joins TRBV7-9 to TRBJ1-5, with a possible D match to TRBD1 (6 bases). CDR1 and CDR2 from the germline V gene are SEHNR and FQNEAQ (reference sequence). Trimming stripped 3 bases from V and 0 bases from J, with 12 bases between. The CDR3 has 16 amino acids. The CDR3, as DNA: TGTGCCAGCAGCTTTAGTGGGGGGCCTAGCAATCAGCCCCAGCATTTT. It is translated as CASSFSGGPSNQPQHF.

As for this clonotype: The germline gene is not matched at one end of the junction; a read error may be the cause. V and J are TRBV12-3 or TRBV12-4 and TRBJ1-3; a weak D match, TRBD1 (5 bases). The CDR3 is 14 residues long. CDR3 region: CASTLGGTGSTIYF. CDR3 sequence (DNA): TGTGCCAGCACTCTTGGGGGGACTGGAAGCACCATATATTTT.

This clonotype has a count of ten or more. The chain employs TRBV5-1 and TRBJ2-1; D is tentatively TRBD1 or TRBD2 (6 bases each). The germline V gene encodes CDR1 SGHRS and CDR2 YFSETQ. V shed 0 bases and J shed 5 bases, with 18 bases lying between them. This CDR3 has 17 residues. The CDR3 region has the DNA TGCGCCAGCAGCTTGGGGCCGGTAGGGGGAGGCCACAATGAGCAGTTCTTC. As protein: CASSLGPVGGGHNEQFF.

The rearrangement links TRBV6-4 to TRBJ2-3; D could derive from TRBD1 or TRBD2 (5 bases each). The V end lost 2 bases, the J end lost 4 bases, and 10 bases lay between the germline ends. The V gene's germline CDR1 is MRHNA and CDR2 SNTAGT. This CDR3 contains 14 residues. CDR3 DNA: TGTGCCAGCAGTGACGGGTTGGGGGCAGATACGCAGTATTTT. Protein sequence: CASSDGLGADTQYF.

The J gene is TRBJ2-7, the V gene TRBV20-1, with D possibly called TRBD1 or TRBD2 (6 bases each). Germline CDR1 DFQATT, CDR2 SNEGSKA (reference sequence). Trimming cost V 7 bases and J 9 bases, with 16 bases left between them. The CDR3 is made up of 11 amino acids. CDR3 nucleotides: TGCAGTGTGGGGGGCGGAGTAATGCAGTACTTC. Protein product: CSVGGGVMQYF.

This clonotype has a single count. Since a much larger clone is just one base distant, this may be a read error. The chain joins TRBV6-5 to TRBJ2-1; TRBD1 matches 7 bases. Germline lookup yields CDR1 MNHEY and CDR2 SVGAGI. The CDR3 totals 15 residues. The CDR3 region is CAGRARQGAYNEQFF. The DNA of the CDR3 is TGTGCCGGCAGAGCCAGACAGGGCGCCTACAATGAGCAGTTCTTC.

J is TRBJ2-3 and V is TRBV20-1; TRBD1 is a possible D gene (5 bases). The germline V gene has CDR1 DFQATT and CDR2 SNEGSKA (reference sequence). V lost 0 bases to trimming and J lost 3 bases, with 10 bases between them. The CDR3 length is 14 residues. The CDR3 nucleotides are TGCAGTGCTAGAGATCAGGGTTGGACAGATACGCAGTATTTT. Protein: CSARDQGWTDTQYF.

This clonotype was picked up many times. V and J are TRBV20-1 and TRBJ1-6; perhaps TRBD1 as D (5 bases). Deletions cut 0 bases from V and 0 bases from J, with 18 bases between. This CDR3 spans 19 amino acids. Looked up from germline, CDR1 is DFQATT and CDR2 is SNEGSKA (reference sequence). CDR3 amino acids: CSARESQGLIGSYNSPLHF. For the CDR3, the DNA is TGCAGTGCTAGAGAGAGTCAGGGCTTAATAGGCTCCTATAATTCACCCCTCCACTTT.

This clonotype was counted ten times or more. This chain uses TRBV10-3 with TRBJ2-7; no reliable D call. V shed 5 bases and J shed 7 bases, with 15 bases lying between them. Germline lookup yields CDR1 ENHRY and CDR2 SYGVKD. This CDR3 spans 13 amino acids. Here the CDR3 reads CAISPDEESEQYF. Here the CDR3 DNA reads TGTGCCATCAGTCCGGACGAGGAAAGTGAGCAGTACTTC.

This clonotype was observed a few times. This rearrangement joins TRBV28 to TRBJ2-7, with D possibly being TRBD1 or TRBD2 (5 bases each). Germline V gene sequence: CDR1 MDHEN, CDR2 SYDVKM. The CDR3 sequence is 14 residues long. V was trimmed by 8 bases and J by 0 bases, leaving 14 bases between them. CDR3 amino acids: CASGDPGRSYEQYF. As DNA, the CDR3 is TGTGCCAGCGGGGACCCCGGTCGCTCCTACGAGCAGTACTTC.

This clonotype was counted a few times. A read error may be the cause here, since a much bigger clone is one base away. The chain has TRBV11-2 and TRBJ2-1; 10 bases line up with TRBD2. Germline CDR1 and CDR2: SGHAT and FQNNGV. V trimming: 6 bases; J trimming: 0 bases; junction bases outside the gene matches: 14. CDR3 length: 19 residues. The CDR3 bases are TGTGCCAGCAGAATTGGACTAGCGGCGAGGAGACCCTCCTACAATGAGCAGTTCTTC. Residues: CASRIGLAARRPSYNEQFF.

This clonotype was detected many times. The chain combines TRBV30 with TRBJ1-2; 7 bases line up with TRBD1. Germline trimming cut 4 bases from V and 0 bases from J; bases unmatched to any gene: 8. The CDR3 has 15 amino acids. The germline gives CDR1 GTSNPN, CDR2 SVGIG (reference sequence). The CDR3, as DNA: TGTGCCTGGACCGTGGGACAGCCTGCTAACTATGGCTACACCTTC. Translated, it gives CAWTVGQPANYGYTF.

This clonotype was found many times. The chain carries TRBV20-1 and TRBJ2-1, with 9 bases identical to TRBD2. Germline V gene sequence: CDR1 DFQATT, CDR2 SNEGSKA (reference sequence). The CDR3 runs 17 residues. V shed 2 bases and J 8 bases; nucleotides not matched to a gene: 16. CDR3 protein: CSARRRGGLSLSYEQFF. Written as DNA, the CDR3 is TGCAGTGCTAGACGGCGGGGGGGCCTGTCCCTATCTTATGAGCAGTTCTTC.

This clonotype was seen at least ten times. CDR3 sequence reads: CASSPRQGIIYEQYF. For the CDR3, the DNA is TGTGCCAGCAGTCCCCGACAGGGGATAATCTACGAGCAGTACTTC. The chain employs TRBV11-2 and TRBJ2-7, with TRBD1 identical over 8 bases. Looked up from germline, CDR1 is SGHAT and CDR2 is FQNNGV. The CDR3 contains 15 residues. V shed 6 bases, J shed 3 bases, and the junction held 10 bases outside the gene matches.

The chain employs TRBV5-1 and TRBJ1-6; no clear D. Germline CDR1 and CDR2: SGHRS and YFSETQ. V lost 4 bases, J lost 13 bases, and 12 bases lay in between. This CDR3 spans 12 amino acids. As DNA, the CDR3 is TGCGCCAGCAGCGATTCTACGGGCCCCCTCCACTTT. Translating it yields CASSDSTGPLHF.

On this clonotype: It is likely a read error, because the conserved phenylalanine at the end of the CDR3 is missing. The V and J genes are TRBV6-6 and TRBJ2-7; D is unclear. The V end lost 10 bases, the J end lost 2 bases, and 12 bases lay between the germline ends. CDR3 length: 12 residues. CDR1 MNHNY and CDR2 SVGAGI come from the germline V gene (reference sequence). This CDR3 is CATQDSAYEQYC. CDR3 sequence (DNA): TGTGCCACCCAGGATTCGGCCTACGAGCAGTACTGC.

This clonotype is a singleton in its sample. An end of the junction differs from the germline gene, which may be a read error. The chain links TRBV12-3 or TRBV12-4 to TRBJ2-3, with a tentative D call TRBD2 (6 bases). The CDR3 covers 14 residues. CDR3 bases: TGTGCCAGCAGTCAACTAGCTAGCGCAGATATGCAGTATTTT. Protein: CASSQLASADMQYF.

This clonotype turned up a few times. V and J are TRBV6-1 and TRBJ1-5; tentative D call: TRBD1 (5 bases). V lost 0 bases, J lost 6 bases, and 12 bases lay in between. There are 15 residues in the CDR3. Germline values: CDR1 MNHNS, CDR2 SASEGT. The CDR3 reads CASSEATQGGQPQHF. The CDR3 DNA reads as TGTGCCAGCAGTGAAGCGACTCAGGGAGGTCAGCCCCAGCATTTT.